The 24 T cell receptor beta chains in this list originate from one sample, sequenced in a study of identifying expanded T cells in peripheral blood. Produced via immunoSEQ multiplex PCR; TCRdb's table is partial and in-frame only. This sample carries around 81,000 clones, 70% to 90% of them seen once, and the ten largest clones take approximately 4.5%. Sequenced sample: blood. Source of these receptors: a person aged 18 to 75 in good health.

For the CDR3, the DNA is TGTGCCAGCAGCTCGGGACTAGCGGGGGTGTCAGATACGCAGTATTTT. It yields the protein CASSSGLAGVSDTQYF. The chain joins TRBV7-7 to TRBJ2-3; 14 bases line up with TRBD2. The germline V gene encodes CDR1 SSHAT and CDR2 FNYEAQ (reference sequence). The CDR3 spans 16 residues. Losses at the gene ends were 4 bases for V and 4 bases for J; bases not matched to a gene: 4.

The chain carries TRBV4-1 and TRBJ1-2; a weak D match, TRBD1 (5 bases). The germline V and J ends were trimmed by 0 bases and 2 bases, with 10 bases remaining between them. CDR3 length equals 15 residues. The germline gives CDR1 MGHRA, CDR2 YSYEKL. The CDR3 sequence: CASSQDRGFNYGYTF. The CDR3 nucleotides read TGCGCCAGCAGCCAAGATAGGGGATTCAACTATGGCTACACCTTC.

This clone turned up a few times. The gene calls are TRBV10-3 and TRBJ2-7; tentatively, D is TRBD2 (5 bases). The CDR3 is made up of 14 amino acids. The V gene lost 4 bases and the J gene lost 3 bases, with 13 bases spanning the gap. Germline V gene sequence: CDR1 ENHRY, CDR2 SYGVKD. CDR3 nucleotide sequence: TGTGCCATCAGTGGCAGGACCGACTACTACGAGCAGTACTTC. Its translation is CAISGRTDYYEQYF.

This clone was counted only a few times. The CDR3 DNA follows: TGTGCCTGGAGTAACGCTCATAATCAGCCCCAGCATTTT. Amino acid sequence: CAWSNAHNQPQHF. This chain links TRBV30 with TRBJ1-5, with D hard to call. This CDR3 has 13 amino acids. Trimming left V 2 bases short and J 4 bases short, with 9 bases between. Germline V CDR1 and CDR2: GTSNPN, SVGIG (reference sequence).

This chain joins TRBV7-2 and TRBJ1-1; D remains unclear. This CDR3 is 14 amino acids long. CDR1 and CDR2 (germline): SGHTA, FQGNSA. Trimming pared 3 bases from V and 0 bases from J, leaving 8 bases between. The CDR3: CASSLEFMNTEAFF. The CDR3 DNA is TGTGCCAGCAGCTTGGAATTTATGAACACTGAAGCTTTCTTT.

The J gene is TRBJ2-1, the V gene TRBV7-9, with no clear D. In germline, CDR1 is SEHNR, CDR2 FQNEAQ (reference sequence). Trimming took off 5 bases at V and 7 bases at J, with 15 bases between the two ends. The CDR3 totals 14 residues. CDR3 DNA sequence: TGTGCCAGCAGCCTGTCCCCGAGGCTAAATGAGCAGTTCTTC. It translates to CASSLSPRLNEQFF.

This chain connects TRBV5-1 to TRBJ1-2, with D possibly matching TRBD1 (5 bases). The CDR3 loop spans 13 amino acids. Per germline, CDR1 SGHRS and CDR2 YFSETQ. Trimming left V 3 bases short and J 6 bases short, with 12 bases between. CDR3 protein: CASSSPGGDGYTF. CDR3 nucleotide sequence: TGCGCCAGCAGCTCCCCGGGAGGGGATGGCTACACCTTC. Using reference TRBV5-1 and TRBJ1-2 for the parts outside the CDR3, the full variable domain is KAGVTQTPRYLIKTRGQQVTLSCSPISGHRSVSWYQQTPGQGLQFLFEYFSETQRNKGNFPGRFSGRQFSNSRSEMNVSTLELGDSALYLCASSSPGGDGYTFGSGTRLTVV.

This clone appeared a few times. This chain connects TRBV9 to TRBJ1-1; D is ambiguous. Per germline, CDR1 SGDLS and CDR2 YYNGEE. The CDR3 spans 14 residues. The V and J ends lost 3 bases and 2 bases respectively, with 11 bases between them. CDR3 in amino acids: CASSGREGNTEAFF. DNA of the CDR3: TGTGCCAGCAGCGGGCGGGAGGGAAACACTGAAGCTTTCTTT.

The V gene is TRBV27, the J gene TRBJ2-1; maybe TRBD1 (5 bases). The CDR3 totals 15 residues. Looked up from germline, CDR1 is MNHEY and CDR2 is SMNVEV (reference sequence). Trimming removed 3 bases from V and 2 bases from J, with 11 bases in between. The DNA of the CDR3 is TGTGCCAGCAGTTTGGACACTGACCCCTACAATGAGCAGTTCTTC. Translating it yields CASSLDTDPYNEQFF.

The V gene is TRBV7-8, the J gene TRBJ2-3; D is perhaps TRBD1 (6 bases). From germline, CDR1 is SGHVS and CDR2 FQNEAQ. This CDR3 has 17 amino acids. Trimming left V 1 base short and J 2 bases short, with 16 bases between. The CDR3 reads CASSLVSSGAYTDTQYF. In DNA, the CDR3 is TGTGCCAGCAGCTTAGTGTCGTCAGGGGCTTACACAGATACGCAGTATTTT.

This chain connects TRBV15 to TRBJ2-1, with no clear D. The germline V gene has CDR1 LNHNV and CDR2 YYDKDF (reference sequence). This CDR3 has 13 residues. Trimming cost V 5 bases and J 4 bases, with 9 bases left between them. CDR3 loop: CATSARGYNEQFF. As DNA, the CDR3 is TGTGCCACCAGCGCGAGAGGTTACAATGAGCAGTTCTTC. Together with reference TRBV15 and TRBJ2-1, the CDR3 gives the full variable domain: DAMVIQNPRYQVTQFGKPVTLSCSQTLNHNVMYWYQQKSSQAPKLLFHYYDKDFNNEADTPDNFQSRRPNTSFCFLDIRSPGLGDTAMYLCATSARGYNEQFFGPGTRLTVL.

The chain combines TRBV11-2 with TRBJ1-1; D remains unclear. Trimming took 2 bases from V and 1 from J, leaving 11 bases between them. The CDR3 has 15 amino acids. CDR1 and CDR2 (germline): SGHAT, FQNNGV. The CDR3: CASSLYGRQNTEAFF. In DNA form, the CDR3 reads TGTGCCAGCAGCTTATACGGACGGCAGAACACTGAAGCTTTCTTT.

The chain combines TRBV27 with TRBJ2-7; D is uncertain. Germline values: CDR1 MNHEY, CDR2 SMNVEV (reference sequence). The V gene lost 4 bases and the J gene lost 3 bases, with 10 bases spanning the gap. There are 13 residues in the CDR3. CDR3 sequence reads: CASSSPTHYEQYF. CDR3 coding DNA: TGTGCCAGCAGTTCTCCCACCCACTACGAGCAGTACTTC.

This chain connects TRBV2 to TRBJ2-7; 7 nucleotides line up with TRBD1. Germline-derived CDR1 and CDR2 are SNHLY and FYNNEI. J was trimmed by 0 bases and V by 7 bases; bases with no gene match: 6. The CDR3 covers 14 residues. The CDR3 reads CASKQQGSSYEQYF. In DNA, the CDR3 is TGTGCCAGCAAGCAACAGGGGAGCTCCTACGAGCAGTACTTC. Based on the CDR3 plus reference TRBV2 and TRBJ2-7, the full variable domain is EPEVTQTPSHQVTQMGQEVILRCVPISNHLYFYWYRQILGQKVEFLVSFYNNEISEKSEIFDDQFSVERPDGSNFTLKIRSTKLEDSAMYFCASKQQGSSYEQYFGPGTRLTVT.

This clone has a single count. V and J are TRBV4-3 and TRBJ2-1, with a possible D match to TRBD2 (6 bases). Germline V gene lookup returns CDR1 LGHNA and CDR2 YSLEER. The V end was cut by 2 bases, the J end by 7 bases, with 15 bases between. The CDR3 length is 15 residues. The CDR3 DNA follows: TGCGCCAGCAGCCAAATTTGGGGGGAGTCAAATGAGCAGTTCTTC. Its protein product is CASSQIWGESNEQFF.

Here the CDR3 DNA reads TGTGCCAGCAGACACAGGGGGGAGTTCTACGAGCAGTACTTC. Its translation: CASRHRGEFYEQYF. The chain employs TRBV13 and TRBJ2-7, with 8 bases fitting TRBD1. The CDR3 consists of 14 residues. CDR1 is PRHDT, CDR2 FYEKMQ, per germline (reference sequence). With V trimmed by 6 bases and J by 3 bases, 7 bases remained unmatched.

This clone was seen a single time. This chain uses TRBV6-6 with TRBJ1-1, with D possibly TRBD1 on 6 matching bases. V lost 4 bases to trimming and J lost 0 bases, with 9 bases between them. The CDR3 totals 14 residues. Germline loops: CDR1 MNHNY, CDR2 SVGAGI (reference sequence). The CDR3 DNA reads TGTGCCAGCAGTTTACAGGGAGTGAACACTGAAGCTTTCTTT. Its protein product is CASSLQGVNTEAFF.

This rearrangement joins TRBV7-3 to TRBJ2-2, with 8 positions matching TRBD1. Germline CDR1 SGHTA, CDR2 FQGTGA. The trim removed 10 bases at V and 6 bases at J, leaving 10 bases unmatched. The CDR3 contains 14 residues. CDR3 residues: CANQHLQGAGELFF. The DNA of the CDR3 is TGTGCCAACCAACACTTACAGGGGGCCGGGGAGCTGTTTTTT.

The chain is built from TRBV18 and TRBJ2-7; 9 bases are a match to TRBD2. The ends lost 2 bases at V and 1 base at J; junction bases unmatched: 3. CDR1 KGHSH and CDR2 LQKENI come from the germline V gene. The CDR3 spans 15 residues. The CDR3 coding sequence is TGTGCCAGCTCACCAAGGGCGGGGGGGTCCTACGAGCAGTACTTC. Its translation: CASSPRAGGSYEQYF.

The V and J genes are TRBV21-1 and TRBJ1-2. TRBV21-1 constitutes a pseudogene. This CDR3 contains 11 residues. The CDR3 DNA is TGTGCCAGCGGGTGCGGCTATGGCTACACCTTC. As protein: CASGCGYGYTF.

This chain joins TRBV6-1 and TRBJ1-1; D is possibly TRBD1 (5 bases). The CDR3 loop spans 13 amino acids. CDR1 is MNHNS and CDR2 is SASEGT in the germline V gene. With 4 bases removed from V and 3 bases from J, the gap between germline ends came to 9 bases. CDR3 nucleotides: TGTGCCAGCAGTGTGGTCAGGGACACTGAAGCTTTCTTT. Translating it yields CASSVVRDTEAFF.

This clone was observed a few times. V is TRBV11-2 and J is TRBJ2-5, with D possibly TRBD1 on 6 matching bases. Per germline, CDR1 SGHAT and CDR2 FQNNGV. V was trimmed by 5 bases and J by 5 bases, leaving 15 bases between them. This CDR3 contains 14 residues. CDR3 residues: CASSVGQTEETQYF. In DNA, the CDR3 is TGTGCCAGCAGCGTCGGACAGACTGAGGAGACCCAGTACTTC.

CDR3 sequence (DNA): TGTGCCAGCAGCTTAGAGGGAAGGGGGGATTCCTACGAGCAGTACTTC. Translated: CASSLEGRGDSYEQYF. The rearrangement uses TRBV7-6 and TRBJ2-7; D may correspond to TRBD1 or TRBD2 (6 bases each). Trimming left V 1 base short and J 1 base short, with 14 bases between. Germline V gene sequence: CDR1 SGHVS, CDR2 FNYEAQ. The CDR3 covers 16 residues.

The chain is built from TRBV10-2 and TRBJ2-7, with a tentative D call TRBD2 (7 bases). V lost 8 bases, J lost 0 bases, and 8 bases lay in between. Germline V gene data show CDR1 as WSHSY and CDR2 as SAAADI. This CDR3 is 12 amino acids long. The CDR3 coding sequence is TGCGCCAGCGGGGGGGCCTCCTACGAGCAGTACTTC. Protein: CASGGASYEQYF.